These 27 T cell receptor beta chains share one sample of origin, sequenced in a study of blood T cell repertoires in COVID-19. The protocol was immunoSEQ multiplex PCR, while the TCRdb copy is restricted to in-frame clones and leaves out a portion. The data contain roughly 260,000 clones, approximately 91% of them singletons. Sequencing was done on a sample of PBMCs or T cells enriched from blood (not recorded which). The source of these receptors is a human donor in a cohort exposed to, infected with or recovered from COVID-19 (not recorded which). The donor label of this sample is uncertain.

This sequence joins TRBV6-5 and TRBJ1-1; D possibly corresponds to TRBD1 (6 bases). The germline gives CDR1 MNHEY, CDR2 SVGAGI. Deletions cut 5 bases from V and 1 base from J, with 11 bases between. The CDR3 has 14 amino acids. The CDR3 sequence is CASSRRTANTEAFF. The DNA for the CDR3 is TGTGCCAGCAGTCGGCGGACAGCGAACACTGAAGCTTTCTTT.

V and J are TRBV12-3 or TRBV12-4 and TRBJ1-1; the D gene is possibly TRBD1 (6 bases). V lost 7 bases and J 7 bases, leaving 16 bases between the germline ends. The length of the CDR3 is 13 residues. This chain's CDR3 is CASTWGGGGEAFF. The DNA for the CDR3 is TGTGCCAGCACCTGGGGAGGGGGTGGTGAAGCTTTCTTT.

The genes are TRBV28 and TRBJ2-5; D remains unclear. This CDR3 is 11 amino acids long. The germline V gene has CDR1 MDHEN and CDR2 SYDVKM. V lost 6 bases and J 1 base, leaving 3 bases between the germline ends. CDR3 region: CASRSQETQYF. In DNA, the CDR3 is TGTGCCAGCAGGAGCCAAGAGACCCAGTACTTC.

The J gene is TRBJ1-5, the V gene TRBV19; D unclear. V lost 1 base to trimming and J lost 7 bases, with 17 bases between them. Per the germline V gene, CDR1 is LNHDA and CDR2 is SQIVND (reference sequence). The CDR3 consists of 16 residues. The CDR3 loop is CASSIGIGIVGQPQHF. CDR3 DNA sequence: TGTGCCAGTAGTATAGGAATCGGGATAGTGGGACAGCCCCAGCATTTT.

This clone was detected once. This chain uses TRBV5-1 with TRBJ2-7, with TRBD2 matching over 7 bases. CDR1 and CDR2 from the germline V gene are SGHRS and YFSETQ. The length of the CDR3 is 14 residues. With 6 bases clipped from V and 1 base from J, the junction kept 7 bases outside the gene matches. CDR3 protein: CASTQSGTSYEQYF. The CDR3 region has the DNA TGCGCCAGCACCCAGAGCGGGACGTCCTACGAGCAGTACTTC.

This clone appeared a single time. V gene TRBV30 combines with J gene TRBJ2-7; possible D gene TRBD1, 6 bases. The CDR3 extends over 13 amino acids. Trimming removed 5 bases from V and 0 bases from J, with 11 bases in between. Germline CDR1 and CDR2: GTSNPN and SVGIG (reference sequence). The CDR3 DNA reads as TGTGCCTGGCAACAGGGAAGCTCCTACGAGCAGTACTTC. This codes for CAWQQGSSYEQYF. The whole variable domain, filled in from reference TRBV30 and TRBJ2-7, reads SQTIHQWPATLVQPVGSPLSLECTVEGTSNPNLYWYRQAAGRGLQLLFYSVGIGQISSEVPQNLSASRPQDRQFILSSKKLLLSDSGFYLCAWQQGSSYEQYFGPGTRLTVT.

The DNA of the CDR3 is TGTGCCAGCAGTGACAAGACAGGGCTAGCCAAAAACATTCAGTACTTC. It is translated as CASSDKTGLAKNIQYF. This chain links TRBV25-1 with TRBJ2-4; 7 bases fit TRBD1. V dropped 3 bases and J dropped 0; count of bases not matched to a gene: 5. The CDR3 has 16 residues. Germline V lookup: CDR1 MGHDK, CDR2 SYGVNS. Filled out from reference TRBV25-1 and TRBJ2-4, the complete variable domain reads EADIYQTPRYLVIGTGKKITLECSQTMGHDKMYWYQQDPGMELHLIHYSYGVNSTEKGDLSSESTVSRIRTEHFPLTLESARPSHTSQYLCASSDKTGLAKNIQYFGAGTRLSVL.

The rearrangement uses TRBV7-9 and TRBJ1-1; D not certain. Trimming left V 2 bases short and J 2 bases short, with 6 bases between. In germline, CDR1 is SEHNR, CDR2 FQNEAQ (reference sequence). This CDR3 region has 13 residues. CDR3: CASSLQENTEAFF. The CDR3 DNA reads as TGTGCCAGCAGCTTACAGGAAAACACTGAAGCTTTCTTT.

V and J are TRBV10-3 and TRBJ1-5; 8 bases line up with TRBD1. Germline V lookup: CDR1 ENHRY, CDR2 SYGVKD. Trimming removed 3 bases from V and 5 bases from J; junction bases left unmatched: 9. The length of the CDR3 is 16 residues. The CDR3 coding sequence is TGTGCCATCAGTGAATCCCAGGGGGCCAGTTATCAGCCCCAGCATTTT. Translating gives CAISESQGASYQPQHF.

Worth noting for this clone: The same CDR3 also results from other DNA sequences found in this sample. V usage is TRBV9 and J usage is TRBJ1-3; D may be TRBD1 (5 bases). The CDR3 extends over 15 amino acids. The germline CDR1 and CDR2 sequences are SGDLS and YYNGEE. Between the trimmed V and J ends, which lost 1 base and 0 bases, there was a span of 8 bases. The CDR3 here is CASSVQGTSGNTIYF. The DNA of the CDR3 is TGTGCCAGCAGCGTACAGGGAACCTCTGGAAACACCATATATTTT.

In this sample, this clone turned up once. The V call is TRBV19, the J call TRBJ1-1, with D possibly matching TRBD1 (6 bases). The CDR3 has 13 residues. Germline V gene sequence: CDR1 LNHDA, CDR2 SQIVND (reference sequence). Trimming pared 7 bases from V and 5 bases from J, leaving 14 bases between. The CDR3 region has the DNA TGTGCCAGTAAATGGGGGCGCGGAACTGAAGCTTTCTTT. It codes for CASKWGRGTEAFF.

V usage is TRBV6-5 and J usage is TRBJ1-5; 8 bases align to TRBD1. V lost 6 bases to trimming and J lost 4 bases; unmatched junction nucleotides: 5. The V gene's germline CDR1 is MNHEY and CDR2 SVGAGI. The CDR3 is 14 amino acids. The CDR3 protein is CASRRQGRNQPQHF. CDR3 coding DNA: TGTGCCAGCAGGCGACAGGGGCGGAATCAGCCCCAGCATTTT.

V is TRBV12-3 or TRBV12-4 and J is TRBJ1-2; no definite D call. The germline V and J ends were trimmed by 2 bases and 6 bases, with 7 bases remaining between them. This CDR3 is built from 12 residues. The CDR3 loop is CASSLQAHGYTF. The DNA for the CDR3 is TGTGCCAGCAGTTTACAGGCCCATGGCTACACCTTC.

The genes are TRBV7-9 and TRBJ1-2, with a tentative D call TRBD1 (6 bases). Germline V gene sequence: CDR1 SEHNR, CDR2 FQNEAQ (reference sequence). With 5 bases removed from V and 4 bases from J, the gap between germline ends came to 14 bases. This CDR3 has 14 amino acids. The CDR3 region has the DNA TGTGCCAGCAGCCTCCCGGGACACAGCTATGGCTACACCTTC. Its translation is CASSLPGHSYGYTF.

This chain links TRBV5-1 with TRBJ2-1; 12 bases fit TRBD2. V was pared by 2 bases and J by 0 bases, with 9 bases of the junction left unmatched. CDR1 and CDR2 (germline): SGHRS, YFSETQ. This CDR3 has 19 amino acids. The CDR3: CASSLSRLAGVSSYNEQFF. In nucleotides, the CDR3 is TGCGCCAGCAGCTTAAGCCGACTAGCGGGGGTTAGCTCCTACAATGAGCAGTTCTTC.

V and J are TRBV4-3 and TRBJ2-5; TRBD1 matches at 8 bases. This CDR3 contains 15 residues. Germline V lookup: CDR1 LGHNA, CDR2 YSLEER. With V trimmed by 3 bases and J by 7 bases, 10 bases remained unmatched. CDR3 residues: CASSHGDRGAATQYF. The CDR3 region has the DNA TGCGCCAGCAGCCACGGTGACAGGGGAGCGGCGACCCAGTACTTC.

This clone showed up just a few times. This chain uses TRBV30 with TRBJ2-3; D unresolved. The V end was cut by 5 bases, the J end by 1 base, with 10 bases between. The CDR3 runs to 13 residues. The germline gives CDR1 GTSNPN, CDR2 SVGIG (reference sequence). CDR3 bases: TGTGCCTGGGGTAACATGGGCACAGATACGCAGTATTTT. Protein: CAWGNMGTDTQYF. Complete variable domain (other parts from reference TRBV30 and TRBJ2-3): SQTIHQWPATLVQPVGSPLSLECTVEGTSNPNLYWYRQAAGRGLQLLFYSVGIGQISSEVPQNLSASRPQDRQFILSSKKLLLSDSGFYLCAWGNMGTDTQYFGPGTRLTVL.

The genes are TRBV5-1 and TRBJ2-7; 8 bases are shared with TRBD2. V lost 4 bases to trimming and J lost 7 bases; unmatched junction nucleotides: 13. This CDR3 has 15 residues. CDR1 and CDR2 from the germline V gene are SGHRS and YFSETQ. CDR3 sequence (DNA): TGCGCCAGCAGCCCTCCCGGGACTAGAACGGGAGAGCAGTACTTC. Translating it yields CASSPPGTRTGEQYF.

The chain joins TRBV6-5 to TRBJ1-1, with 7 bases matching TRBD1. Germline V lookup: CDR1 MNHEY, CDR2 SVGAGI. Trimming removed 0 bases from V and 4 bases from J; junction bases left unmatched: 2. This CDR3 has 14 residues. CDR3 nucleotide sequence: TGTGCCAGCAGTTACTCGGAGGGGGCCACTGAAGCTTTCTTT. Protein sequence: CASSYSEGATEAFF.

This clone was counted once. The rearrangement joins TRBV11-2 to TRBJ1-3; D gene uncertain. V lost 1 base to trimming and J lost 0 bases, with 10 bases between them. Germline V lookup: CDR1 SGHAT, CDR2 FQNNGV. There are 16 residues in the CDR3. The CDR3 sequence: CASSLGQASSGNTIYF. The CDR3 DNA sequence: TGTGCCAGCAGCTTAGGGCAGGCGAGCTCTGGAAACACCATATATTTT.

The rearrangement uses TRBV6-5 and TRBJ1-5; possibly TRBD1 for D (5 bases). V dropped 7 bases and J dropped 3 bases, with 10 bases sitting between them. Germline CDR1 reads MNHEY; CDR2 reads SVGAGI. There are 13 residues in the CDR3. CDR3 in amino acids: CASMEGPNQPQHF. CDR3 sequence (DNA): TGTGCCAGCATGGAGGGGCCCAATCAGCCCCAGCATTTT.

V and J are TRBV11-1 and TRBJ2-7; TRBD1 matches at 8 bases. V shed 5 bases and J 2 bases; nucleotides not matched to a gene: 11. This CDR3 has 16 amino acids. The V gene's germline CDR1 is SGHAT and CDR2 FQDESV (reference sequence). CDR3 coding DNA: TGTGCCAGCAGCCTGACCGGGACAGGAGTAACCTACGAGCAGTACTTC. This sequence encodes CASSLTGTGVTYEQYF.

The chain uses TRBV7-8 and TRBJ2-7; D might be TRBD2 (5 bases). This CDR3 has 14 amino acids. V lost 3 bases and J 7 bases, leaving 16 bases between the germline ends. Germline values: CDR1 SGHVS, CDR2 FQNEAQ. The CDR3 region is CASSFNRESGEQYF. The CDR3 coding sequence is TGTGCCAGCAGCTTTAATCGGGAATCGGGAGAGCAGTACTTC.

The chain recombines TRBV27 with TRBJ2-1, with D perhaps TRBD1 (6 bases). The CDR3 is made up of 14 amino acids. CDR1 and CDR2 from the germline V gene are MNHEY and SMNVEV (reference sequence). Between the trimmed V and J ends, which lost 2 bases and 7 bases, there was a span of 12 bases. CDR3 sequence (DNA): TGTGCCAGCAGTTTACGAGGGGGACGGAATGAGCAGTTCTTC. Its translation: CASSLRGGRNEQFF.

The chain links TRBV5-1 to TRBJ1-3; TRBD1 might be the D (6 bases). This CDR3 region has 15 residues. Trimming left V 4 bases short and J 0 bases short, with 11 bases between. From germline, CDR1 is SGHRS and CDR2 YFSETQ. The CDR3 is CASSPQGPSGNTIYF. CDR3 coding DNA: TGCGCCAGCAGCCCCCAGGGGCCCTCTGGAAACACCATATATTTT. Full variable domain (remainder filled in from reference TRBV5-1 and TRBJ1-3): KAGVTQTPRYLIKTRGQQVTLSCSPISGHRSVSWYQQTPGQGLQFLFEYFSETQRNKGNFPGRFSGRQFSNSRSEMNVSTLELGDSALYLCASSPQGPSGNTIYFGEGSWLTVV.

The genes are TRBV2 and TRBJ2-7; weak D call: TRBD1 (6 bases). Trimming removed 8 bases from V and 1 base from J, with 12 bases in between. In germline, CDR1 is SNHLY, CDR2 FYNNEI. The CDR3 runs 13 residues. DNA of the CDR3: TGTGCCAGCCTGGGGGCAGGATCCTACGAGCAGTACTTC. Encoded protein: CASLGAGSYEQYF.

This sequence joins TRBV4-1 and TRBJ1-1; 8 bases line up with TRBD1. CDR3 length: 15 residues. The trim removed 4 bases at V and 1 base at J, leaving 5 bases unmatched. Germline V CDR1 and CDR2: MGHRA, YSYEKL. In nucleotides, the CDR3 is TGCGCCAGCAGCCGCGGACAGGGTGAGAACACTGAAGCTTTCTTT. It is translated as CASSRGQGENTEAFF.